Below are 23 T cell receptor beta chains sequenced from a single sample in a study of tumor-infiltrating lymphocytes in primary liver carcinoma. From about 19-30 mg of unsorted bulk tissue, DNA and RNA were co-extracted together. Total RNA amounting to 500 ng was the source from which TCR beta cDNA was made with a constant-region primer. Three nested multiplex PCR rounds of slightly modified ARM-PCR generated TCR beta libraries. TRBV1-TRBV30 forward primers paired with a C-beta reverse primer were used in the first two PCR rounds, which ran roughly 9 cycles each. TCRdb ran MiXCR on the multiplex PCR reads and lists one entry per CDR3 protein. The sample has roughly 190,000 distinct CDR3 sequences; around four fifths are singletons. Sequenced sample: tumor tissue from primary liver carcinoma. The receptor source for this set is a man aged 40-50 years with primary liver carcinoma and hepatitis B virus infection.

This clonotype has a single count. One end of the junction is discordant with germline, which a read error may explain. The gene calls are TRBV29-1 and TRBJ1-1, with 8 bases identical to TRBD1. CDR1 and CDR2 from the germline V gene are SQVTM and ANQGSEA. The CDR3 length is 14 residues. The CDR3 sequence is CSDARQGSNTGAFF. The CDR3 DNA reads TGCAGCGATGCAAGACAGGGGTCTAACACTGGAGCTTTCTTT.

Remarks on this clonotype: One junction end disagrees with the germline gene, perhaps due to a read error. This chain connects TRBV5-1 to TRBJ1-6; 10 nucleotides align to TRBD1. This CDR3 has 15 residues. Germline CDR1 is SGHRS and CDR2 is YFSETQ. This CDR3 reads CASSLGTGGCSPLRF. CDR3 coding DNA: TGCGCCAGCAGCTTGGGGACAGGGGGATGTTCACCCCTCCGCTTT.

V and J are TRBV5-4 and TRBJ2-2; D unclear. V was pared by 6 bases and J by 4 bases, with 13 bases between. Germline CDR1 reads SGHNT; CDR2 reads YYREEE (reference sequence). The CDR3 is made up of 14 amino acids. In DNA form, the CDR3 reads TGTGCCAGCAACCCTCAGAGTGTCACCGGGGAGCTGTTTTTT. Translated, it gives CASNPQSVTGELFF.

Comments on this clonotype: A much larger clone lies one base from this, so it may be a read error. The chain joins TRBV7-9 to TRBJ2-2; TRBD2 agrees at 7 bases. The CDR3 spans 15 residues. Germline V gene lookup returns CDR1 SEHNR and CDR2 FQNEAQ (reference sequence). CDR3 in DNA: TGTGTCAGCAGTAGCGGGCGGGCACCCACCGGGGAGCTGTTTTTT. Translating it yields CVSSSGRAPTGELFF.

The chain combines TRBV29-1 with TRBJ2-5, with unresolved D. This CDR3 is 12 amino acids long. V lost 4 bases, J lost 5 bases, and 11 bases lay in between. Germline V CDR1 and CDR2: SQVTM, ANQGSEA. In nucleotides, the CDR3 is TGCAGCGTTGTGGTGTGTTCGGAGACCCAGTACTTC. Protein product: CSVVVCSETQYF.

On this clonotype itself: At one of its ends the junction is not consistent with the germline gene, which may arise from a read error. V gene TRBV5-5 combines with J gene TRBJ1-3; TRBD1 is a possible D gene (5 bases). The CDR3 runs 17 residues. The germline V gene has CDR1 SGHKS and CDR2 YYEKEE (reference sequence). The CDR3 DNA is TGTGCCAGCAGCGCCGGGACGGATCTCTTTTCTAGAAACACTATATATTTT. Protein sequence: CASSAGTDLFSRNTIYF.

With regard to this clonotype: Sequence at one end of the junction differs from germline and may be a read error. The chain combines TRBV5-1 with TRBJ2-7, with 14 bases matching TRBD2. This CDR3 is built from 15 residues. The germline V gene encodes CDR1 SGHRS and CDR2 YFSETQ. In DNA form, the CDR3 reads TGCACCAGCAGCTTGGGGACTAGCGGGAGCCCCGAGCAGTACTTC. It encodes CTSSLGTSGSPEQYF.

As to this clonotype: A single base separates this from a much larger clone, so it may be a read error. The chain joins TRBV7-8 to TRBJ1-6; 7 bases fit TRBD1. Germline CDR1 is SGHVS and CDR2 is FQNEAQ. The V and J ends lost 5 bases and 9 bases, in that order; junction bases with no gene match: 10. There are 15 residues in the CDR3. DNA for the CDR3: TGTGCCAGCAGCGGATTCGGGACAGCTACTTCACCCCTCCACTTT. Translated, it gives CASSGFGTATSPLHF.

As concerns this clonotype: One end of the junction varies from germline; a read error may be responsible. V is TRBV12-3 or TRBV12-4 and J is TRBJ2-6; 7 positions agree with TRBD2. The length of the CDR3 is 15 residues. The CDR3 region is CVSGDRNSGANVLTF. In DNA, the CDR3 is TGTGTCAGCGGGGATAGGAACTCTGGCGCCAACGTCCTGACTTTC.

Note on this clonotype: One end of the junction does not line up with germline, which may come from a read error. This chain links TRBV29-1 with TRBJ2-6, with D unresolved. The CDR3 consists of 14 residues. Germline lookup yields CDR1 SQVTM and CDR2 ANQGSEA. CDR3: CSVGVQVGANVLTF. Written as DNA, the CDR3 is TGCAGTGTTGGGGTCCAAGTTGGGGCCAACGTCCTGACTTTC.

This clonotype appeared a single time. The CDR3 DNA sequence: TGCAGCGTTGTGGAACAGAGGCAGCCCCAGCATTTT. It translates to CSVVEQRQPQHF. The genes are TRBV29-1 and TRBJ1-5; D unresolved. The CDR3 runs to 12 residues. Germline V gene sequence: CDR1 SQVTM, CDR2 ANQGSEA. Trimming left V 4 bases short and J 7 bases short, with 11 bases between.

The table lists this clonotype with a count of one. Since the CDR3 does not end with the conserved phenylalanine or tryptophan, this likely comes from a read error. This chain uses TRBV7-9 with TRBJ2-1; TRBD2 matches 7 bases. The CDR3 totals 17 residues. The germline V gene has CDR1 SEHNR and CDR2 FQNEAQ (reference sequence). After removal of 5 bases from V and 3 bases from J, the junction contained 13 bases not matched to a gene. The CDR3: CASSRTSGQLNYNEQFS. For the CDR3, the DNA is TGTGCCAGCAGCCGGACTAGTGGACAACTAAACTACAATGAGCAGTTCTCC.

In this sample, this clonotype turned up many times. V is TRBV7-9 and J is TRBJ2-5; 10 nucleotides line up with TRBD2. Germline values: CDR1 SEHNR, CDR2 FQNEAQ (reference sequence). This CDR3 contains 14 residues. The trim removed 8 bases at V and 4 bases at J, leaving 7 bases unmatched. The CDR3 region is CASGPGLASETQYF. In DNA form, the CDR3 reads TGTGCCAGCGGCCCGGGACTAGCGTCAGAGACCCAGTACTTC.

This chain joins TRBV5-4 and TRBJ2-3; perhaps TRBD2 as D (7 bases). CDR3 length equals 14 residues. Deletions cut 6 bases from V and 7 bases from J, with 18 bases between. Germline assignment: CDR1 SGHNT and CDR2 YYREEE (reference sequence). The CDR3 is CASNLTGGLHTQYF. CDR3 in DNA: TGTGCCAGCAACTTAACGGGGGGCTTACATACGCAGTATTTT.

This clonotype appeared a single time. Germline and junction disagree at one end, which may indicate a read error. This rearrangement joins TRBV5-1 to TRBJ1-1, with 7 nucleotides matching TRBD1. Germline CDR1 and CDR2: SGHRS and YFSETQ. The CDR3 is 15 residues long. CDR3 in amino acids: CASSTEQGNNTEAFF. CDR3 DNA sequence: TGTGCCAGCAGCACCGAACAGGGGAATAACACTGAAGCTTTCTTT.

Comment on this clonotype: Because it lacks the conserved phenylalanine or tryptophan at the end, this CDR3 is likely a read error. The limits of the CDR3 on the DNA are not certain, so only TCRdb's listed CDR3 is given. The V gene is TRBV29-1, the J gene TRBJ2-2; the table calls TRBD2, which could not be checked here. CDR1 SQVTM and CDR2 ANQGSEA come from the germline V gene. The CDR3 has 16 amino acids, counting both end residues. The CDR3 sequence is CSVAGLAATNTGELFL.

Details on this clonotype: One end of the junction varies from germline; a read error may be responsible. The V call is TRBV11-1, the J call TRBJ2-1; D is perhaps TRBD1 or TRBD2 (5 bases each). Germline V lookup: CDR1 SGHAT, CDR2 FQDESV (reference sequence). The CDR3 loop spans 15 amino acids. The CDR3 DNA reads TGTACCAGCAGCTTCCAGGGACCCCTGGACAATGAGCAGTCCTTC. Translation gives CTSSFQGPLDNEQSF.

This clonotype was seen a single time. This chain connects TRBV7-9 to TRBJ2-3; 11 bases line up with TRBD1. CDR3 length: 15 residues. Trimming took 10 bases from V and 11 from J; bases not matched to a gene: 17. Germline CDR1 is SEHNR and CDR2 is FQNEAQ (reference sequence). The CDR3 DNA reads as TGTGCCAACACTGATCCGGGACAGGGGGTCGGGATGCAGTATTTT. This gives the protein CANTDPGQGVGMQYF. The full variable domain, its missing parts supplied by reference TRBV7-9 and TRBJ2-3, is DTGVSQNPRHKITKRGQNVTFRCDPISEHNRLYWYRQTLGQGPEFLTYFQNEAQLEKSRLLSDRFSAERPKGSFSTLEIQRTEQGDSAMYLCANTDPGQGVGMQYFGPGTRLTVL.

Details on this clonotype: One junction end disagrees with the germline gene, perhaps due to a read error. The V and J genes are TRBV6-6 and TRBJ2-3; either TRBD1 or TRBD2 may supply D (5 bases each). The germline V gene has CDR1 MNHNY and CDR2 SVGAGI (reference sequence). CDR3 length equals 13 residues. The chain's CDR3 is CASIRESTDTQFF. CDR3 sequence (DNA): TGTGCCAGCATCAGGGAGAGCACAGATACGCAGTTTTTT.

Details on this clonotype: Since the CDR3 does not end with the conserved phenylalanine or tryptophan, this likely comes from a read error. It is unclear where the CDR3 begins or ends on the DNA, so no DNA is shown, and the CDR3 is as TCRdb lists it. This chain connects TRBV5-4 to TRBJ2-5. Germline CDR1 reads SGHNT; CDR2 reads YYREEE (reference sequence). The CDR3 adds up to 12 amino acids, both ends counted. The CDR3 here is CASSLFLETRYL.

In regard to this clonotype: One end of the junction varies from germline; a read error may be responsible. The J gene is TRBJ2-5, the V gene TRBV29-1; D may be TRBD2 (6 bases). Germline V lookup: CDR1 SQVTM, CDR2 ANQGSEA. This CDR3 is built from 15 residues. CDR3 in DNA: TGCGGCGTTAAATCCGCGGAGGGTATATCGGAGACCCAGTACTTC. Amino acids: CGVKSAEGISETQYF.

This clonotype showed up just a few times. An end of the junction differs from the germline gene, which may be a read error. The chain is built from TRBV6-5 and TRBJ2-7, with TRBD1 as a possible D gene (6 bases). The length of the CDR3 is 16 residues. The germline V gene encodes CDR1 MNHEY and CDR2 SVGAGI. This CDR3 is CANSYGGRGHTYEQYF. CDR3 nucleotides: TGTGCCAACAGTTACGGAGGCAGGGGACATACCTACGAGCAGTATTTC.

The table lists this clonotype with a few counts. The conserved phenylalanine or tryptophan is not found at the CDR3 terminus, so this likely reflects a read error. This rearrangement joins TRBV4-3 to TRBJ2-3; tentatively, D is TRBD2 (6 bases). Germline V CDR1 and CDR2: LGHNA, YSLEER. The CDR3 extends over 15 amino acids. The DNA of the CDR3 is TGCGCCAGCAGTCAAGATCTGGGAGCGGGAGATACGCAGTATTCT. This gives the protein CASSQDLGAGDTQYS.